The TCR beta chain described here comes from a study of T cell repertoires in cytomegalovirus infection. TCRdb recomputed calls from the reads with MiXCR, one row per CDR3 protein. Here the sample spans fewer than 550,000 distinct CDR3 sequences, 30% to 40% being singletons. Input material: PBMCs. This clonotype was sampled from a human donor in good health (CMV status not recorded). Some clones in this sample may be carry-over from other donors' samples.

CDR3 sequence (DNA): TGTGCCAGTAGAAAGGACCCCCGTGAAGATACGCAGTATTTT. Translated: CASRKDPREDTQYF. The rearrangement links TRBV19 to TRBJ2-3; D unclear. The CDR3 length is 14 residues. Germline V gene lookup returns CDR1 LNHDA and CDR2 SQIVND (reference sequence). Trimming took 6 bases from V and 5 from J, leaving 15 bases between them.